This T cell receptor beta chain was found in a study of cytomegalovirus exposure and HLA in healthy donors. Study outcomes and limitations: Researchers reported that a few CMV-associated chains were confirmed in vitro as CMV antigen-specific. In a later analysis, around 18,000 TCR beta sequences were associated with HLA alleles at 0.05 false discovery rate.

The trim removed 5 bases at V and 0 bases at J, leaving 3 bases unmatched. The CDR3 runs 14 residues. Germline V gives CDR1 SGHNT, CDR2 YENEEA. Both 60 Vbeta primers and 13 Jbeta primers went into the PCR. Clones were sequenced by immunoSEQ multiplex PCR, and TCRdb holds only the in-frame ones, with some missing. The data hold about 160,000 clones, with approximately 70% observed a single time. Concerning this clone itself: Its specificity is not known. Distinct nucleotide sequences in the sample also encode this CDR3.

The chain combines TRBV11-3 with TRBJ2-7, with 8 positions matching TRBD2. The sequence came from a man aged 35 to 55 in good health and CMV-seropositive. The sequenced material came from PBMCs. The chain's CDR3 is CASSPRGGSYEQYF. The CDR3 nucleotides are TGTGCCAGCAGCCCCCGGGGGGGCTCCTACGAGCAGTACTTC.